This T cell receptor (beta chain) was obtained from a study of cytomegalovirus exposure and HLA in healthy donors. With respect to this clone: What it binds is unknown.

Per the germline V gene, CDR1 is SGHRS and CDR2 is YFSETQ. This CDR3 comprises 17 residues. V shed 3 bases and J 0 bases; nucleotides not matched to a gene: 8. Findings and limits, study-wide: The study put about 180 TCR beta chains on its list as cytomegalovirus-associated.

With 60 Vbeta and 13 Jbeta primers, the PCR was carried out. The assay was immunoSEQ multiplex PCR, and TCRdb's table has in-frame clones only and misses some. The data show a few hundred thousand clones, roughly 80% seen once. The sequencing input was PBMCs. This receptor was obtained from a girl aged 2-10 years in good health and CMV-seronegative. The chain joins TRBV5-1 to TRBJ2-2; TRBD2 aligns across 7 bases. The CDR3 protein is CASSSHIAGSNTGELFF. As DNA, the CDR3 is TGCGCCAGCAGCTCACACATAGCGGGTTCGAACACCGGGGAGCTGTTTTTT.